These 28 T cell receptor beta chains were all obtained from the same sample, sequenced in a study of control samples from healthy donors and cancer patients. This table comes from immunoSEQ multiplex PCR, and its TCRdb copy is limited to in-frame clones, with some not included. The table has roughly 100,000 clones, 85% to 90% seen once. The sequenced sample was blood. The receptors shown here come from a man aged 25-40 years in good health.

This chain connects TRBV28 to TRBJ2-6; D is unclear. Deletions cut 1 base from V and 1 base from J, with 14 bases between. Per germline, CDR1 MDHEN and CDR2 SYDVKM. The length of the CDR3 is 18 residues. CDR3 nucleotides: TGTGCCAGCAGTTTATCCCGCCTTGGCTGGTCTGGGGCCAACGTCCTGACTTTC. This sequence encodes CASSLSRLGWSGANVLTF.

The J gene is TRBJ2-5, the V gene TRBV10-3, with 9 bases identical to TRBD1. V shed 4 bases, J shed 4 bases, and the junction held 10 bases outside the gene matches. Germline V CDR1 and CDR2: ENHRY, SYGVKD. The CDR3 length is 16 residues. The CDR3 reads CAISGKQGASGETQYF. The CDR3 coding sequence is TGTGCCATCAGTGGAAAACAGGGGGCTTCTGGAGAGACCCAGTACTTC.

V gene TRBV4-2 combines with J gene TRBJ2-5; 8 bases line up with TRBD2. V shed 0 bases and J 1 base; nucleotides not matched to a gene: 4. Germline V gene data show CDR1 as LGHNA and CDR2 as YNFKEQ. The length of the CDR3 is 16 residues. CDR3 amino acids: CASSQDYGTSQETQYF. The CDR3 DNA is TGTGCCAGCAGCCAAGATTACGGGACTAGCCAAGAGACCCAGTACTTC.

This clone was seen only once. V and J are TRBV11-2 and TRBJ2-5; a weak D match, TRBD2 (5 bases). Germline CDR1 and CDR2: SGHAT and FQNNGV. V lost 1 base and J lost 5, with 14 bases in between. The CDR3 covers 15 residues. This chain's CDR3 is CASSLAGNPFETQYF. The CDR3 DNA reads as TGTGCCAGCAGCTTAGCGGGGAATCCTTTTGAGACCCAGTACTTC.

This clone was seen only once. V usage is TRBV6-1 and J usage is TRBJ1-2, with D uncertain. Trimming shortened V by 0 bases and J by 4 bases, and 21 bases separated the two germline ends. The CDR3 totals 18 residues. Germline V lookup: CDR1 MNHNS, CDR2 SASEGT. The CDR3 DNA reads as TGTGCCAGCAGTGAAGCTACTGCCAGTTGGACCTATGGCTATGGCTACACCTTC. Translated, it gives CASSEATASWTYGYGYTF.

This clone occurred a few times. The chain combines TRBV5-5 with TRBJ2-1; 7 bases are shared with TRBD2. The CDR3 spans 15 residues. V lost 0 bases to trimming and J lost 7 bases; unmatched junction nucleotides: 7. Germline CDR1 reads SGHKS; CDR2 reads YYEKEE (reference sequence). As DNA, the CDR3 is TGTGCCAGCAGCTTGGAACAGGCCGGGGGGAATGAGCAGTTCTTC. Its protein product is CASSLEQAGGNEQFF. The complete variable domain, with remaining parts taken from reference TRBV5-5 and TRBJ2-1, reads DAGVTQSPTHLIKTRGQQVTLRCSPISGHKSVSWYQQVLGQGPQFIFQYYEKEERGRGNFPDRFSARQFPNYSSELNVNALLLGDSALYLCASSLEQAGGNEQFFGPGTRLTVL.

This chain uses TRBV6-1 with TRBJ2-5; D tentatively reads TRBD1 or TRBD2 (5 bases each). Per germline, CDR1 MNHNS and CDR2 SASEGT. The CDR3 spans 15 residues. With 1 base removed from V and 7 bases from J, the gap between germline ends came to 16 bases. The CDR3 DNA is TGTGCCAGCAGTGAAGGTCGGGGCTCCGGTGGGACCCAGTACTTC. It translates to CASSEGRGSGGTQYF.

This chain connects TRBV5-6 to TRBJ1-5, with unresolved D. Looked up from germline, CDR1 is SGHDT and CDR2 is YYEEEE. V lost 2 bases and J 4 bases, leaving 13 bases between the germline ends. CDR3 size: 15 residues. DNA for the CDR3: TGTGCCAGCAGCTTCTATGGTGGCGAGAATCAGCCCCAGCATTTT. It translates to CASSFYGGENQPQHF.

This chain joins TRBV9 and TRBJ1-6; D call uncertain. In germline, CDR1 is SGDLS, CDR2 YYNGEE. Trimming took 2 bases from V and 6 from J, leaving 15 bases between them. The CDR3 length is 16 residues. This CDR3 reads CASSVLGGLGNSPLHF. CDR3 DNA: TGTGCCAGCAGCGTCCTTGGAGGACTAGGTAATTCACCCCTCCACTTT.

This clone was seen a single time. J is TRBJ2-7 and V is TRBV6-5, with D maybe TRBD1 (5 bases). V was pared by 2 bases and J by 0 bases, with 8 bases between. The CDR3 consists of 14 residues. Germline loops: CDR1 MNHEY, CDR2 SVGAGI. CDR3 region: CASSYDSSSYEQYF. CDR3 DNA: TGTGCCAGCAGTTACGACAGCAGCTCCTACGAGCAGTACTTC.

The chain is built from TRBV10-2 and TRBJ2-7; D remains ambiguous. The CDR3 covers 12 residues. The germline V and J ends were trimmed by 11 bases and 1 base, with 12 bases remaining between them. Per germline, CDR1 WSHSY and CDR2 SAAADI. In DNA, the CDR3 is TGCGCCTCACAGCCGGTTTCCTACGAGCAGTACGTC. Its translation: CASQPVSYEQYV.

This clone has just one count. The V and J genes are TRBV2 and TRBJ2-1, with TRBD2 matching over 11 bases. CDR1 is SNHLY and CDR2 is FYNNEI in the germline V gene. Trimming cost V 7 bases and J 9 bases; bases outside gene matches: 11. The CDR3 is 15 residues long. The CDR3 reads CASKGDSGGAFEQFF. Written as DNA, the CDR3 is TGTGCCAGCAAGGGAGATAGCGGGGGGGCGTTTGAGCAGTTCTTC.

The chain links TRBV12-5 to TRBJ2-1, with a possible D match to TRBD2 (5 bases). V was trimmed by 0 bases and J by 0 bases, leaving 12 bases between them. CDR1 is LGHNT, CDR2 FRNRAP, per germline. The CDR3 is 17 amino acids. This CDR3 is CASGLVVATTSYNEQFF. DNA for the CDR3: TGTGCTAGTGGTTTGGTAGTAGCGACCACCTCCTACAATGAGCAGTTCTTC.

This chain joins TRBV27 and TRBJ2-7; 10 nucleotides align to TRBD1. Germline CDR1 reads MNHEY; CDR2 reads SMNVEV (reference sequence). Trimming took 5 bases from V and 4 from J; bases not matched to a gene: 2. There are 13 residues in the CDR3. The CDR3 here is CASSDRGLYEQYF. As DNA, the CDR3 is TGTGCCAGCAGTGACAGGGGGCTTTACGAGCAGTACTTC.

V usage is TRBV28 and J usage is TRBJ1-1; 9 nucleotides line up with TRBD1. The J segment lost 0 bases and the V segment lost 6 bases, leaving 8 bases of the junction unmatched. The CDR3 length is 16 residues. In germline, CDR1 is MDHEN, CDR2 SYDVKM. The CDR3 DNA follows: TGTGCCAGCAGCCGCGACAGGGGGGACATGAACACTGAAGCTTTCTTT. The encoded protein is CASSRDRGDMNTEAFF.

The chain is built from TRBV27 and TRBJ1-5; D may be TRBD1 (5 bases). CDR3 size: 14 residues. Germline values: CDR1 MNHEY, CDR2 SMNVEV (reference sequence). V dropped 6 bases and J dropped 5 bases, with 14 bases sitting between them. CDR3 sequence reads: CASRPGTADQPQHF. The CDR3 coding sequence is TGTGCCAGCAGGCCAGGGACCGCGGATCAGCCCCAGCATTTT.

The chain couples TRBV2 to TRBJ2-3, with 14 bases aligning to TRBD2. J lost 2 bases, V lost 2 bases, and 3 bases had no gene match. Germline CDR1 SNHLY, CDR2 FYNNEI. The length of the CDR3 is 17 residues. CDR3 nucleotide sequence: TGTGCCAGCAGTGAATGGACTAGCGGGGGGCCCACAGATACGCAGTATTTT. The encoded protein is CASSEWTSGGPTDTQYF.

This chain joins TRBV7-2 and TRBJ1-6; TRBD1 matches at 8 bases. Germline trimming cut 4 bases from V and 10 bases from J; bases unmatched to any gene: 6. This CDR3 has 14 amino acids. Germline CDR1 is SGHTA and CDR2 is FQGNSA. The CDR3 DNA reads TGTGCCAGCAGCTCCGGACAGGGAATCTCACCCCTCCACTTT. Its translation is CASSSGQGISPLHF.

This clone was found a few times. The V and J genes are TRBV7-9 and TRBJ1-2; no reliable D call. CDR1 SEHNR and CDR2 FQNEAQ come from the germline V gene (reference sequence). The CDR3 runs to 14 residues. V was shortened by 3 bases and J by 4 bases, with 12 bases between the two germline ends. The CDR3 nucleotides are TGTGCCAGCAGCTTCCAGCCCAGTCGCTATGGCTACACCTTC. Its translation: CASSFQPSRYGYTF.

The chain is built from TRBV12-3 or TRBV12-4 and TRBJ1-1; D may be TRBD1 (5 bases). The ends were cut back, 7 bases at V and 11 bases at J, with 17 bases in the middle. The CDR3 is 12 amino acids. CDR3 sequence (DNA): TGTGCCAGCACCCCGTGGGGGGGAATGGCTTTCTTT. This sequence encodes CASTPWGGMAFF.

This chain links TRBV7-8 with TRBJ2-7, with D maybe TRBD2 (6 bases). The CDR3 covers 13 residues. Germline-derived CDR1 and CDR2 are SGHVS and FQNEAQ. V gave up 5 bases and J gave up 7 bases, with 15 bases separating them. The CDR3 coding sequence is TGTGCCAGCAGCATCGGACTATCTACGGAGCAGTACGTC. Translated, it gives CASSIGLSTEQYV.

V gene TRBV30 combines with J gene TRBJ1-2; no firm D call. V was clipped by 0 bases and J by 6 bases, with 11 bases between them. The CDR3 sequence is 13 residues long. Germline values: CDR1 GTSNPN, CDR2 SVGIG (reference sequence). CDR3 amino acids: CAWSVPGKHGYTF. CDR3 in DNA: TGTGCCTGGAGTGTACCGGGGAAGCATGGCTACACCTTC.

The gene calls are TRBV30 and TRBJ2-6, with D perhaps matching TRBD1 (7 bases). V lost 5 bases and J lost 3, with 20 bases in between. Germline V gene sequence: CDR1 GTSNPN, CDR2 SVGIG (reference sequence). The CDR3 length is 17 residues. CDR3 amino acids: CAWRDREVKVGANVLTF. The CDR3 nucleotides read TGTGCCTGGCGAGACAGGGAGGTGAAGGTTGGGGCCAACGTCCTGACTTTC.

The CDR3 sequence: CASSIDDGYNEQFF. CDR3 DNA: TGTGCCAGTAGTATAGACGACGGTTACAATGAGCAGTTCTTC. This chain uses TRBV19 with TRBJ2-1; D gene unclear. Trimming removed 0 bases at V and 4 bases at J, with 7 bases between. This CDR3 comprises 14 residues. Germline V CDR1 and CDR2: LNHDA, SQIVND (reference sequence).

V usage is TRBV6-2 or TRBV6-3 and J usage is TRBJ1-5, with a possible D match to TRBD1 (5 bases). V was shortened by 5 bases and J by 3 bases, with 23 bases between the two germline ends. This CDR3 is 18 amino acids long. Per the germline V gene, CDR1 is MNHEY and CDR2 is SVGEGT. The CDR3 nucleotides are TGTGCCAGCAGTCGTAGGACAAGTGCTGGGGGGTACAATCAGCCCCAGCATTTT. Translating it yields CASSRRTSAGGYNQPQHF.

This clone showed up just once. J is TRBJ2-7 and V is TRBV12-3 or TRBV12-4; D remains unclear. The CDR3 is made up of 12 amino acids. V gave up 1 base and J gave up 4 bases, with 5 bases separating them. This CDR3 reads CASSLDIYEQYF. The CDR3 DNA follows: TGTGCCAGCAGTTTAGACATTTACGAGCAGTACTTC.

This chain uses TRBV7-2 with TRBJ1-6; TRBD1 agrees at 8 bases. Germline lookup yields CDR1 SGHTA and CDR2 FQGNSA. J was trimmed by 7 bases and V by 5 bases; bases with no gene match: 4. CDR3 length: 14 residues. The chain's CDR3 is CASSLTGANSPLHF. CDR3 in DNA: TGTGCCAGCAGCCTGACAGGGGCCAATTCACCCCTCCACTTT.

The chain couples TRBV2 to TRBJ2-2; 13 bases align to TRBD2. V dropped 4 bases and J dropped 6; count of bases not matched to a gene: 5. This CDR3 spans 16 amino acids. Per germline, CDR1 SNHLY and CDR2 FYNNEI. The chain's CDR3 is CASSGTSGGASGELFF. In DNA form, the CDR3 reads TGTGCCAGCAGTGGCACTAGCGGGGGGGCCTCCGGGGAGCTGTTTTTT.